This T cell receptor beta chain was recorded in a study of T cell repertoires in cytomegalovirus infection. Study-level points and caveats: Based on cumulative public TCR beta family frequency, carriers of CMV plus the relevant HLA were identified. Clonotypes of TCR beta that were HLA-C-restricted and CMV-specific dominated the ex vivo response.

TCRdb independently ran MiXCR on the reads; one entry per CDR3 protein. The table lists more than 650,000 distinct CDR3 sequences, roughly 36% of them singletons. The V gene's germline CDR1 is LNHDA and CDR2 SQIVND (reference sequence). The V end lost 7 bases, the J end lost 0 bases, and 18 bases lay between the germline ends. CDR3 length equals 16 residues. Worth noting for this clonotype: As yet, its antigen is unknown.

This clonotype was obtained from a human donor in good health (CMV status not recorded). Some clones in this sample may be carry-over from other donors' samples. Sequencing was performed on PBMCs. The chain recombines TRBV19 with TRBJ1-1; D not certain. In DNA form, the CDR3 reads TGTGCCAGTAAACCCCCGGGGAGGATTATGAACACTGAAGCTTTCTTT. It translates to CASKPPGRIMNTEAFF.